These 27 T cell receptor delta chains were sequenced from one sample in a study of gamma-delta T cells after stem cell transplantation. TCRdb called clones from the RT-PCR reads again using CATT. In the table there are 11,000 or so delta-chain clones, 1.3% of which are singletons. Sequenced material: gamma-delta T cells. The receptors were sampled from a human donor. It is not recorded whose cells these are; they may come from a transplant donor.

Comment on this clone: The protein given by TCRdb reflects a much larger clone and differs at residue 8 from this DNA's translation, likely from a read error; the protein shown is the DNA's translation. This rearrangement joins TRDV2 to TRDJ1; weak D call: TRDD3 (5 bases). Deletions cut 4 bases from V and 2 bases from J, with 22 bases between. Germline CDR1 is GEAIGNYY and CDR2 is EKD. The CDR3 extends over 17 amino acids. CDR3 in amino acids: CACDPVGAVGETDKLIF. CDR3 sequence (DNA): TGTGCCTGTGATCCGGTCGGGGCCGTAGGGGAGACCGATAAACTCATCTTT.

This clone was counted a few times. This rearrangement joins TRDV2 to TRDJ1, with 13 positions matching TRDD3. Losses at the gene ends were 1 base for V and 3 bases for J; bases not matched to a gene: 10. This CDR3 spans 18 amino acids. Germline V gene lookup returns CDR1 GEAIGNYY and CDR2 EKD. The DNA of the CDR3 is TGTGCCTGTGACACGTTACTGGGGGATACGCGTGTCTCCGATAAACTCATCTTT. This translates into CACDTLLGDTRVSDKLIF.

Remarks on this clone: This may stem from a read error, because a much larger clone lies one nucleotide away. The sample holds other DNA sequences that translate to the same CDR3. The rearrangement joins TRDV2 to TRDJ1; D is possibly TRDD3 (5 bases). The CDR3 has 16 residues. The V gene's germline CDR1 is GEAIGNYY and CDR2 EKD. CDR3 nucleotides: TGTGCCTGTGATCTTCTGGGCCACAATCACACCGATAAACTCATTTTT. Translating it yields CACDLLGHNHTDKLIF.

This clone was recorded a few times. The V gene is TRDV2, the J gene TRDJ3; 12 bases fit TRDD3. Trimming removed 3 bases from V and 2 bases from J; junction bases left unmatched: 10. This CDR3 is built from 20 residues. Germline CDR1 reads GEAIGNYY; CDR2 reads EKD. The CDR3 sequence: CACDPLGDTRRPWDTRQMFF. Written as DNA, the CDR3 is TGTGCCTGTGACCCACTGGGGGATACCCGCCGCCCCTGGGACACCCGACAGATGTTTTTC.

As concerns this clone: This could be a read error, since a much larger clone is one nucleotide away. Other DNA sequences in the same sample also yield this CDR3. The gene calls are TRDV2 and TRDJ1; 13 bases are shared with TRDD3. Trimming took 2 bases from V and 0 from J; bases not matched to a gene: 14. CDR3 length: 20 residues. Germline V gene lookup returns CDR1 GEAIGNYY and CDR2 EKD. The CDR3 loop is CACDRVGTGGYAMYTDKLIF. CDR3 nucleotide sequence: TGTGCCTGTGACAGAGTAGGTACTGGGGGATACGCTATGTACACCGATAAACTCATCTTT.

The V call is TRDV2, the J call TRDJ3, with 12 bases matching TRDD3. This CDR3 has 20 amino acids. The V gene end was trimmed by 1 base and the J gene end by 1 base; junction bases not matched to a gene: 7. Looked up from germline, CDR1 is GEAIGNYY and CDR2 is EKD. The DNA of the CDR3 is TGTGCCTGTGACACGGGCTGGGGGATACGCGGGTCCTGGGACACCCGACAGATGTTTTTC. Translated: CACDTGWGIRGSWDTRQMFF.

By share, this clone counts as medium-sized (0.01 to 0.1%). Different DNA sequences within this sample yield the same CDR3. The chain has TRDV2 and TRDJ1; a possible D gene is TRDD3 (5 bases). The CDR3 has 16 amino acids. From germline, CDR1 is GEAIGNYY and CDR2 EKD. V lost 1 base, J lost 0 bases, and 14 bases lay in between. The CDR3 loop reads CACDTVGNYYTDKLIF. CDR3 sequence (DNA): TGTGCCTGTGACACGGTGGGGAACTACTACACCGATAAACTCATCTTT.

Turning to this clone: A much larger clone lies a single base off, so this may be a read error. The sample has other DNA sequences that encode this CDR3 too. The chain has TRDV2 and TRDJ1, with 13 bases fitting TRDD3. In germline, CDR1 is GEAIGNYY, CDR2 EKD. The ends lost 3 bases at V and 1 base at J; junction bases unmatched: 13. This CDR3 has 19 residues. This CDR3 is CACDPLLLGDTLGTDKLIF. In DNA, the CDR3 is TGTGCCTGTGACCCCCTATTACTGGGGGATACGCTGGGCACCGATAAACTCATCTTT.

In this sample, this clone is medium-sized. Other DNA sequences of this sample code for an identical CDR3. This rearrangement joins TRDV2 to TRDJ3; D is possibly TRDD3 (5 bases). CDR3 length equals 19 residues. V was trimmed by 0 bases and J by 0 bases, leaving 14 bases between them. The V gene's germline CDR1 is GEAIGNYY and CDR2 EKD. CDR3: CACDTVGMDISWDTRQMFF. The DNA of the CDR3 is TGTGCCTGTGACACCGTAGGGATGGACATCTCCTGGGACACCCGACAGATGTTTTTC.

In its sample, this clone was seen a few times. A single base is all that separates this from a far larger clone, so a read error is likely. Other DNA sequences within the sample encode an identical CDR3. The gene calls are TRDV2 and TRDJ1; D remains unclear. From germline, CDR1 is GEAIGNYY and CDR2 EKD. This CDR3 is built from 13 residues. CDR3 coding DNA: TGTGCCTGTGACGAGCTCGAGACCGATAAACTCATTTTT. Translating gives CACDELETDKLIF.

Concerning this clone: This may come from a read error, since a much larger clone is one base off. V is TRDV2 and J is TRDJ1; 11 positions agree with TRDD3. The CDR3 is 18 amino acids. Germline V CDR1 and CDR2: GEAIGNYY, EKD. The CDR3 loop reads CACNTLSDWGIKTDKLIF. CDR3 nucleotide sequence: TGTGCCTGTAACACCTTGAGCGACTGGGGGATAAAAACCGATAAACTCATCTTT.

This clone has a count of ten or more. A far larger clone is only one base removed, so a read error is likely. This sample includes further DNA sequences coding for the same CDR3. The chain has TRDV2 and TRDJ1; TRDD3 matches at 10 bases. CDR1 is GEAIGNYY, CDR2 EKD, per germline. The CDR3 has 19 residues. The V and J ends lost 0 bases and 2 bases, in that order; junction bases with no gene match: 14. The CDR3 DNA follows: TGTGCCTGTGACACCGTCGCAGGGGGATACGCCCGGGTAACCGATAAACTCATCTTT. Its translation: CACDTVAGGYARVTDKLIF.

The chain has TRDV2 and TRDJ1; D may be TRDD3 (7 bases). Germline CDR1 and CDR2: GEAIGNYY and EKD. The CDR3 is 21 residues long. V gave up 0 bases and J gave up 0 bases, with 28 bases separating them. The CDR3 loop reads CACDTVLPAPGWGKYTDKLIF. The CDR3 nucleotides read TGTGCCTGTGACACCGTGCTTCCTGCTCCGGGGTGGGGGAAATACACCGATAAACTCATCTTT.

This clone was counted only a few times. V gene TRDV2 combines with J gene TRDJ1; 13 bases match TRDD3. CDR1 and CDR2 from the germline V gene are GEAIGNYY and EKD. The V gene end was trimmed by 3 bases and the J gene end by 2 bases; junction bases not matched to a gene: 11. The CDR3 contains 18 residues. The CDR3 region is CACDSLLGDTPRTDKLIF. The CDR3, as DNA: TGTGCCTGTGACTCCCTACTGGGGGATACGCCTAGAACCGATAAACTCATCTTT.

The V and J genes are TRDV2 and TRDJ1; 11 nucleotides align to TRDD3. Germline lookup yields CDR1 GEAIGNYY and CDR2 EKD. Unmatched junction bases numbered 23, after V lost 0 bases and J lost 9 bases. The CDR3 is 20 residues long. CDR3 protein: CACDTVRLRPVLGDRTQLIF. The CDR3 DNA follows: TGTGCCTGTGACACCGTTAGACTACGACCGGTACTGGGGGATAGAACACAACTCATCTTT.

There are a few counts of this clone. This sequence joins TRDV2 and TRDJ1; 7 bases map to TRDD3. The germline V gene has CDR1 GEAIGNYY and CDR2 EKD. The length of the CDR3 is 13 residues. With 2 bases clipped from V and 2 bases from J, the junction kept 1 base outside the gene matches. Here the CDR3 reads CACDRLGTDKLIF. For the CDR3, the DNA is TGTGCCTGTGACAGACTGGGGACCGATAAACTCATCTTT.

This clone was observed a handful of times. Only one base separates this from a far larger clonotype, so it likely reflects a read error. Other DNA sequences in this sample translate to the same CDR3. In DNA, the CDR3 is TGTGCCTGTGACAAGGTGGATGGGGGATACGCGGAAAGCTCCTGGGACACCCGACAGATGTTCTTC. Protein product: CACDKVDGGYAESSWDTRQMFF. The chain couples TRDV2 to TRDJ3; 11 bases are shared with TRDD3. Germline lookup yields CDR1 GEAIGNYY and CDR2 EKD. There are 22 residues in the CDR3.

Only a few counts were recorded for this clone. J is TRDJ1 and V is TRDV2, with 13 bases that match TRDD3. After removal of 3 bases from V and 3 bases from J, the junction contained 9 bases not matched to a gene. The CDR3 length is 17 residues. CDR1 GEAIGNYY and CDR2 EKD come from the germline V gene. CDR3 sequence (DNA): TGTGCCTGTGACCGCCTACTGGGGGATACGGGAGCCGATAAACTCATCTTT. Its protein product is CACDRLLGDTGADKLIF.

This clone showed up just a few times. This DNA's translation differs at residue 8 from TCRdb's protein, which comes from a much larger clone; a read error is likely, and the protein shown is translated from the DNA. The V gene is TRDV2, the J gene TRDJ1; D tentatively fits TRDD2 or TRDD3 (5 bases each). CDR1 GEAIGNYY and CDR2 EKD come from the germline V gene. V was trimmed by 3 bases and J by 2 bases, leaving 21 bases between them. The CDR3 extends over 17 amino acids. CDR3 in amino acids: CACDRLLEDKRTDKLIF. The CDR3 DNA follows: TGTGCCTGTGACCGCCTACTGGAGGATAAAAGGACCGATAAACTCATCTTT.

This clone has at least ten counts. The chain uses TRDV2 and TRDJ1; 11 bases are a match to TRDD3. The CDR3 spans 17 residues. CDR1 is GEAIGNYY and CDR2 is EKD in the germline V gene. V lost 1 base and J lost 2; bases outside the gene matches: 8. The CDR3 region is CACDTLLGDNGTDKLIF. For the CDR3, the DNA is TGTGCCTGTGACACATTACTGGGGGATAACGGGACCGATAAACTCATCTTT.

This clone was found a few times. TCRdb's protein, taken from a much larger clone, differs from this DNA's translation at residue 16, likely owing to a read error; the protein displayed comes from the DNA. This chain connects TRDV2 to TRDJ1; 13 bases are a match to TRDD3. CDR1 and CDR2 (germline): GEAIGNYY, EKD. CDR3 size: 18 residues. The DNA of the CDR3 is TGTGCCTGTGACCCTATACTGGGGGATACGGCGTGGACCGATAAACCCATCTTT. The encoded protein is CACDPILGDTAWTDKPIF.

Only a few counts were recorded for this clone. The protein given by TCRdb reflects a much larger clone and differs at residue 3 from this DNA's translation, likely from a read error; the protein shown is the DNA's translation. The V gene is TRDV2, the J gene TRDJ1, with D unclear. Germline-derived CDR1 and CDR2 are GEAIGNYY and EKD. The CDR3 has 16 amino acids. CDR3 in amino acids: CASDGVGEPHTDKLIF. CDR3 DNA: TGTGCCAGTGACGGTGTGGGTGAACCCCACACCGATAAACTCATCTTT.

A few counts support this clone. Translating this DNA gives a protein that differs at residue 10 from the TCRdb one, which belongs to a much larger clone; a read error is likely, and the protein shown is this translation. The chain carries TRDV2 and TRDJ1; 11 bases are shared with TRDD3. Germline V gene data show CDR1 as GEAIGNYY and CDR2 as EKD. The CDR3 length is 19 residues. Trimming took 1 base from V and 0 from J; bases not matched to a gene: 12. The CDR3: CACDTLLGDMPLNTDKLIF. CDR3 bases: TGTGCCTGTGACACTCTACTGGGGGATATGCCCTTGAACACCGATAAACTCATCTTT.

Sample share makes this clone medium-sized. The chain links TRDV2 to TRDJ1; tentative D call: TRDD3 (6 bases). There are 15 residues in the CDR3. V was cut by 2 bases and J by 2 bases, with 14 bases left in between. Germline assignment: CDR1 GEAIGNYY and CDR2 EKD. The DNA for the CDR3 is TGTGCCTGTGACAATGTCGGGGGGAAAACCGATAAACTCATCTTT. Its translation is CACDNVGGKTDKLIF.

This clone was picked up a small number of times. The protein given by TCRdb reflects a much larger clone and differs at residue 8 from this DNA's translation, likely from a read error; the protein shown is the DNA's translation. CDR3 coding DNA: TGTGCCTGTGACATGGTACTGAGGGAATCCTACACCGATAAACTCATCTTT. This encodes CACDMVLRESYTDKLIF. J is TRDJ1 and V is TRDV2, with D unclear. The CDR3 consists of 17 residues. Trimming removed 2 bases from V and 0 bases from J, with 18 bases in between. CDR1 and CDR2 (germline): GEAIGNYY, EKD.

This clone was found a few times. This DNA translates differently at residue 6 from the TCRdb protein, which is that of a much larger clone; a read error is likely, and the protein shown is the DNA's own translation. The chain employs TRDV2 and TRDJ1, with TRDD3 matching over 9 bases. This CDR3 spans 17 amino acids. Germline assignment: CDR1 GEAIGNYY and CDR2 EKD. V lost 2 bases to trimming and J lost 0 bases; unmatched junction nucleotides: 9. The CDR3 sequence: CACDMALGESYTDKLIF. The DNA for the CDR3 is TGTGCCTGTGACATGGCACTGGGGGAATCCTACACCGATAAACTCATCTTT.

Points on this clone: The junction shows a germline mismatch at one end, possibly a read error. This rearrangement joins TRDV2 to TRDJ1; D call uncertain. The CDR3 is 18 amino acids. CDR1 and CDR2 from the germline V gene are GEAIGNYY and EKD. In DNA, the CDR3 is TGTGCCCGTGACCCCCTTGCCCCACTGAATGTGTACACCGATAAACTCATCTTT. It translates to CARDPLAPLNVYTDKLIF.